The 32 T cell receptor beta chains listed next were all sequenced from one sample in a study of T cell changes during pregnancy in multiple sclerosis. Generated by immunoSEQ multiplex PCR, the TCRdb table keeps only in-frame clones and is missing some. The sample yields 40,000 or so clones, around 90% seen once. Material: CD4+ T cells from peripheral blood mononuclear cells, obtained before pregnancy. These receptors were taken from a female donor with multiple sclerosis, enrolled in a pregnancy study.

The genes are TRBV6-4 and TRBJ1-6; TRBD1 aligns across 7 bases. The germline V gene encodes CDR1 MRHNA and CDR2 SNTAGT. The junction had 7 bases not matched to a gene; V was cut back by 11 bases and J by 0 bases. The CDR3 covers 15 residues. CDR3 nucleotides: TGTGCCGGATCACAGGGGCCCTCCTATAATTCACCCCTCCACTTT. Amino acid sequence: CAGSQGPSYNSPLHF.

V usage is TRBV19 and J usage is TRBJ2-4; tentative D call: TRBD2 (6 bases). The CDR3 length is 17 residues. With 1 base removed from V and 0 bases from J, the gap between germline ends came to 13 bases. Germline V CDR1 and CDR2: LNHDA, SQIVND (reference sequence). The CDR3: CASSIGGGELAKNIQYF. The CDR3 region has the DNA TGTGCCAGTAGTATAGGGGGCGGGGAACTAGCCAAAAACATTCAGTACTTC.

The chain links TRBV5-6 to TRBJ2-2; D perhaps matches TRBD2 (5 bases). The ends were cut back, 5 bases at V and 4 bases at J, with 6 bases in the middle. CDR1 and CDR2 (germline): SGHDT, YYEEEE. CDR3 length: 12 amino acids. CDR3 DNA sequence: TGTGCCAGCAGTCGGGGCACCGGGGAGCTGTTTTTT. It is translated as CASSRGTGELFF.

The V gene is TRBV4-3, the J gene TRBJ1-6; unclear D gene. In germline, CDR1 is LGHNA, CDR2 YSLEER. This CDR3 has 17 amino acids. Trimming took 1 base from V and 0 from J, leaving 10 bases between them. CDR3 in DNA: TGCGCCAGCAGCCAAGCTCCGGGGAGCTCCTATAATTCACCCCTCCACTTT. Protein product: CASSQAPGSSYNSPLHF.

This chain links TRBV29-1 with TRBJ2-3; 9 nucleotides align to TRBD1. V dropped 6 bases and J dropped 2; count of bases not matched to a gene: 6. Germline CDR1 is SQVTM and CDR2 is ANQGSEA. This CDR3 contains 14 residues. Written as DNA, the CDR3 is TGCAGCGTCGGCGGGACAGGGACCACAGATACGCAGTATTTT. Translated, it gives CSVGGTGTTDTQYF.

As DNA, the CDR3 is TGTGCCAGCAAAAAACTCGTGATGAACACTGAAGCTTTCTTT. It specifies CASKKLVMNTEAFF. J is TRBJ1-1 and V is TRBV6-5; no clear D. Germline V gene sequence: CDR1 MNHEY, CDR2 SVGAGI. The CDR3 runs to 14 residues. Trimming removed 7 bases from V and 0 bases from J, with 12 bases in between.

The CDR3, as DNA: TGCGCCAGCAGCTGGGGGGGTTCCTACACTGAAGCTTTCTTT. Protein sequence: CASSWGGSYTEAFF. This chain joins TRBV5-1 and TRBJ1-1; possibly TRBD1 for D (5 bases). CDR3 length: 14 residues. In germline, CDR1 is SGHRS, CDR2 YFSETQ. With 3 bases removed from V and 3 bases from J, the gap between germline ends came to 12 bases. Combining the CDR3 with reference TRBV5-1 and TRBJ1-1 gives the whole variable domain KAGVTQTPRYLIKTRGQQVTLSCSPISGHRSVSWYQQTPGQGLQFLFEYFSETQRNKGNFPGRFSGRQFSNSRSEMNVSTLELGDSALYLCASSWGGSYTEAFFGQGTRLTVV.

The V and J genes are TRBV5-1 and TRBJ2-2, with a weak D call TRBD1 (6 bases). The V gene's germline CDR1 is SGHRS and CDR2 YFSETQ. V was clipped by 7 bases and J by 0 bases, with 16 bases between them. The length of the CDR3 is 16 residues. The CDR3 nucleotides are TGCGCCAGCTCTCTCTCCCGGACAGCGAACACCGGGGAGCTGTTTTTT. Its protein is CASSLSRTANTGELFF.

V usage is TRBV2 and J usage is TRBJ2-7; D unresolved. Trimming removed 5 bases at V and 4 bases at J, with 9 bases between. The germline gives CDR1 SNHLY, CDR2 FYNNEI. The CDR3 has 12 residues. This CDR3 reads CASSSFGYEQYF. In DNA form, the CDR3 reads TGTGCCAGCAGTTCGTTCGGGTACGAGCAGTACTTC.

This rearrangement joins TRBV7-2 to TRBJ1-2; 8 nucleotides match TRBD1. CDR1 is SGHTA, CDR2 FQGNSA, per germline. V shed 5 bases, J shed 3 bases, and the junction held 8 bases outside the gene matches. This CDR3 contains 15 residues. This CDR3 is CASSKGQAMDYGYTF. The CDR3 region has the DNA TGTGCCAGCAGCAAGGGACAGGCCATGGACTATGGCTACACCTTC.

This chain uses TRBV2 with TRBJ2-1; TRBD2 agrees at 8 bases. Germline V CDR1 and CDR2: SNHLY, FYNNEI. The CDR3 covers 13 residues. V gave up 7 bases and J gave up 3 bases; unmatched junction bases: 2. DNA of the CDR3: TGTGCCAGCATCAGCGGGGGCTACAATGAGCAGTTCTTC. Amino acid sequence: CASISGGYNEQFF.

This chain connects TRBV7-9 to TRBJ1-2, with D possibly matching TRBD1 (6 bases). V was clipped by 4 bases and J by 6 bases, with 21 bases between them. CDR1 is SEHNR, CDR2 FQNEAQ, per germline (reference sequence). The CDR3 length is 16 residues. CDR3 residues: CASSSRGVPGGDGYTF. CDR3 bases: TGTGCCAGCAGCTCCAGGGGAGTGCCGGGAGGGGATGGCTACACCTTC.

The chain uses TRBV7-2 and TRBJ2-3, with 9 nucleotides matching TRBD2. This CDR3 is built from 15 residues. Germline V gives CDR1 SGHTA, CDR2 FQGNSA. The J segment lost 5 bases and the V segment lost 5 bases, leaving 8 bases of the junction unmatched. The CDR3 DNA is TGTGCCAGCAGCCCCCGGCGGGGGGGCCGAGATACGCAGTATTTT. Residues: CASSPRRGGRDTQYF.

The V and J genes are TRBV10-2 and TRBJ2-1; tentative D call: TRBD2 (5 bases). This CDR3 has 15 amino acids. CDR1 is WSHSY and CDR2 is SAAADI in the germline V gene. The V and J ends lost 7 bases and 4 bases respectively, with 17 bases between them. This chain's CDR3 is CASKLYRDGYNEQFF. The CDR3 region has the DNA TGCGCCAGCAAGTTGTACCGGGATGGGTACAATGAGCAGTTCTTC.

This rearrangement joins TRBV5-1 to TRBJ2-2; the D gene is possibly TRBD2 (5 bases). V lost 0 bases to trimming and J lost 5 bases, with 8 bases between them. CDR1 SGHRS and CDR2 YFSETQ come from the germline V gene. The CDR3 runs 14 residues. The CDR3 loop reads CASSLAPGTGELFF. The CDR3, as DNA: TGCGCCAGCAGCTTGGCCCCGGGAACCGGGGAGCTGTTTTTT.

V and J are TRBV7-8 and TRBJ1-2; TRBD1 matches at 7 bases. The CDR3 covers 17 residues. CDR1 and CDR2 from the germline V gene are SGHVS and FQNEAQ. V lost 0 bases, J lost 3 bases, and 10 bases stayed unmatched. CDR3 protein: CASSLAPNRDSHYGYTF. CDR3 in DNA: TGTGCCAGCAGCTTAGCCCCTAACCGGGACAGCCACTATGGCTACACCTTC.

The chain joins TRBV10-2 to TRBJ2-2; 8 positions match TRBD2. Germline loops: CDR1 WSHSY, CDR2 SAAADI. The CDR3 sequence is 15 residues long. Trimming took 6 bases from V and 4 from J; bases not matched to a gene: 7. CDR3: CASRASGGLTGELFF. The CDR3 DNA sequence: TGCGCCAGCAGAGCGAGCGGGGGCCTCACCGGGGAGCTGTTTTTT.

The chain employs TRBV7-3 and TRBJ1-2, with TRBD1 matching 7 bases. The CDR3 sequence is 16 residues long. From germline, CDR1 is SGHTA and CDR2 FQGTGA. The V and J ends lost 9 bases and 4 bases, in that order; junction bases with no gene match: 17. CDR3 nucleotide sequence: TGTGCCAGTACGCTACCGAACAGGGGACGGGCCTATGGCTACACCTTC. Translated, it gives CASTLPNRGRAYGYTF. Supplemented by reference TRBV7-3 and TRBJ1-2, the full variable domain reads GAGVSQTPSNKVTEKGKYVELRCDPISGHTALYWYRQSLGQGPEFLIYFQGTGAADDSGLPNDRFFAVRPEGSVSTLKIQRTERGDSAVYLCASTLPNRGRAYGYTFGSGTRLTVV.

The chain links TRBV13 to TRBJ2-1; TRBD1 aligns across 8 bases. Germline V gives CDR1 PRHDT, CDR2 FYEKMQ (reference sequence). The CDR3 totals 15 residues. Unmatched junction bases numbered 8, after V lost 3 bases and J lost 7 bases. The CDR3 loop is CASSLPGTGQNEQFF. CDR3 nucleotides: TGTGCCAGCAGCTTGCCCGGGACAGGCCAGAATGAGCAGTTCTTC.

This sequence joins TRBV5-4 and TRBJ2-1; 15 positions match TRBD2. Germline trimming cut 3 bases from V and 9 bases from J; bases unmatched to any gene: 7. Germline V CDR1 and CDR2: SGHNT, YYREEE (reference sequence). CDR3 length: 16 residues. The CDR3 region has the DNA TGTGCCAGCAGCTCCGGACTAGCGGGGGGGCTGGGTGAGCAGTTCTTC. Its translation is CASSSGLAGGLGEQFF.

V usage is TRBV7-9 and J usage is TRBJ2-1; TRBD2 matches 11 bases. The CDR3 sequence is 18 residues long. CDR1 and CDR2 (germline): SEHNR, FQNEAQ (reference sequence). Trimming removed 4 bases from V and 0 bases from J; junction bases left unmatched: 8. The CDR3 DNA reads TGTGCCAGCAGCTCCTTCCTGACTAGCGGGGCCTCCTACAATGAGCAGTTCTTC. It translates to CASSSFLTSGASYNEQFF.

The V and J genes are TRBV7-2 and TRBJ2-3; TRBD2 matches 11 bases. CDR1 and CDR2 from the germline V gene are SGHTA and FQGNSA. Trimming cost V 3 bases and J 4 bases; bases outside gene matches: 3. This CDR3 comprises 15 residues. The CDR3 nucleotides are TGTGCCAGCAGCTTGGGACTAGCGGTACCAGATACGCAGTATTTT. It specifies CASSLGLAVPDTQYF.

CDR3: CASTQDSMNTEAFF. In DNA form, the CDR3 reads TGCGCCAGCACCCAGGACAGTATGAACACTGAAGCTTTCTTT. This chain joins TRBV5-1 and TRBJ1-1; D is perhaps TRBD1 (6 bases). V was cut by 6 bases and J by 0 bases, with 12 bases left in between. Germline values: CDR1 SGHRS, CDR2 YFSETQ. This CDR3 region has 14 residues.

J is TRBJ2-1 and V is TRBV7-3; D perhaps matches TRBD2 (5 bases). Germline-derived CDR1 and CDR2 are SGHTA and FQGTGA. Deletions cut 5 bases from V and 10 bases from J, with 18 bases between. This CDR3 is 14 amino acids long. CDR3 sequence: CASSPGLPQSEQFF. The CDR3 DNA is TGTGCCAGCAGCCCCGGACTTCCCCAGTCGGAGCAGTTCTTC.

V is TRBV4-3 and J is TRBJ1-2, with unresolved D. In germline, CDR1 is LGHNA, CDR2 YSLEER. CDR3 length equals 13 residues. Trimming shortened V by 0 bases and J by 14 bases, and 16 bases separated the two germline ends. Here the CDR3 reads CASSQDYGSSRTF. CDR3 DNA sequence: TGCGCCAGCAGCCAAGATTATGGGTCGAGCAGGACCTTC.

The rearrangement links TRBV11-2 to TRBJ1-5; D remains unclear. Germline V lookup: CDR1 SGHAT, CDR2 FQNNGV. The CDR3 has 12 residues. V lost 5 bases to trimming and J lost 4 bases, with 6 bases between them. Here the CDR3 DNA reads TGTGCCAGCAGCACAGTAAATCAGCCCCAGCATTTT. Translation gives CASSTVNQPQHF.

The chain joins TRBV9 to TRBJ2-1; tentatively, D is TRBD2 (7 bases). The CDR3 is 14 residues long. The ends were cut back, 4 bases at V and 10 bases at J, with 18 bases in the middle. The V gene's germline CDR1 is SGDLS and CDR2 YYNGEE. The CDR3 loop reads CASSFPSGGGEQFF. The CDR3 DNA sequence: TGTGCCAGCAGCTTCCCAAGTGGGGGGGGCGAGCAGTTCTTC. The full variable domain, in which reference TRBV9 and TRBJ2-1 provide the parts outside the CDR3, is DSGVTQTPKHLITATGQRVTLRCSPRSGDLSVYWYQQSLDQGLQFLIQYYNGEERAKGNILERFSAQQFPDLHSELNLSSLELGDSALYFCASSFPSGGGEQFFGPGTRLTVL.

V gene TRBV2 combines with J gene TRBJ2-5, with 9 bases that match TRBD1. Trimming at V came to 7 bases and at J to 5 bases, leaving 2 bases not matched to a gene. Germline V gene data show CDR1 as SNHLY and CDR2 as FYNNEI. This CDR3 has 12 residues. The CDR3 sequence is CASTGTGETQYF. The CDR3 DNA sequence: TGTGCCAGCACTGGGACAGGGGAGACCCAGTACTTC.

V gene TRBV5-8 combines with J gene TRBJ2-5; 13 nucleotides line up with TRBD2. CDR1 and CDR2 (germline): SGHTS, YDEGEE. J gave up 5 bases and V 4 bases, and 8 bases lay outside the gene matches. The length of the CDR3 is 16 residues. The CDR3 sequence is CASSLRGLAGVETQYF. CDR3 DNA: TGTGCCAGCAGCCTGCGAGGACTAGCGGGGGTGGAGACCCAGTACTTC.

This clone turned up a few times. The chain is built from TRBV27 and TRBJ2-1, with 12 bases aligning to TRBD2. The germline V gene encodes CDR1 MNHEY and CDR2 SMNVEV (reference sequence). This CDR3 has 15 amino acids. V gave up 4 bases and J gave up 5 bases; unmatched junction bases: 3. The CDR3 DNA is TGTGCCAGCAGTTCAGGACTAGCGGGGAACAATGAGCAGTTCTTC. Translated, it gives CASSSGLAGNNEQFF.

The chain has TRBV5-6 and TRBJ2-1; 8 nucleotides align to TRBD1. Germline V CDR1 and CDR2: SGHDT, YYEEEE. J was trimmed by 5 bases and V by 6 bases; bases with no gene match: 7. The CDR3 is 14 amino acids. CDR3 sequence (DNA): TGTGCCAGCACGGACAGGGAATGGGACAATGAGCAGTTCTTC. Translation gives CASTDREWDNEQFF.

This chain uses TRBV28 with TRBJ1-1, with D perhaps matching TRBD1 (6 bases). V dropped 4 bases and J dropped 7 bases, with 10 bases sitting between them. The CDR3 totals 12 residues. The germline V gene has CDR1 MDHEN and CDR2 SYDVKM. CDR3 coding DNA: TGTGCCAGCAGTTCGGACAGCCTTGAAGCTTTCTTT. Encoded protein: CASSSDSLEAFF.